The 28 T cell receptor beta chains below come from one sample, sequenced in a study of shared clonotypes between healthy human individuals. Libraries were prepared by immunoSEQ multiplex PCR; TCRdb keeps only in-frame clonotypes and omits some of them. This sample yields roughly 2.2 million clones, of which just under 95% are seen a single time; more than 0.35% belongs to the top ten. The sequenced sample was naive CD4+ T cells from PBMCs. Subset specified: CD45RA+ positively selected. All receptors come from a man younger than 30 in good health. Some clones in this sample may be carry-over from other donors' samples.

The rearrangement joins TRBV6-6 to TRBJ2-7, with 8 bases fitting TRBD1. The length of the CDR3 is 14 residues. Germline V lookup: CDR1 MNHNY, CDR2 SVGAGI (reference sequence). Trimming removed 2 bases from V and 5 bases from J; junction bases left unmatched: 5. The CDR3: CASSYGQGRNEQYF. The CDR3 DNA reads TGTGCCAGCAGTTACGGACAGGGTCGCAACGAGCAGTACTTC.

This clone was recorded a few times. V usage is TRBV4-1 and J usage is TRBJ1-1; D gene ambiguous. V lost 0 bases, J lost 1 base, and 9 bases lay in between. Germline CDR1 MGHRA, CDR2 YSYEKL. This CDR3 spans 15 amino acids. The CDR3 DNA sequence: TGCGCCAGCAGCCAAGATGTCAGGAGGAACACTGAAGCTTTCTTT. Amino acids: CASSQDVRRNTEAFF.

This clone was seen more than once but under ten times. The J gene is TRBJ2-1, the V gene TRBV2; a possible D gene is TRBD2 (6 bases). The V gene lost 3 bases and the J gene lost 4 bases, with 10 bases spanning the gap. The CDR3 has 14 residues. Germline CDR1 is SNHLY and CDR2 is FYNNEI. Here the CDR3 reads CASSETGLYNEQFF. The CDR3 DNA reads TGTGCCAGCAGTGAGACGGGACTTTACAATGAGCAGTTCTTC.

The genes are TRBV9 and TRBJ2-3; TRBD2 is a possible D gene (5 bases). The V gene's germline CDR1 is SGDLS and CDR2 YYNGEE. The CDR3 contains 19 residues. V was cut by 0 bases and J by 0 bases, with 20 bases left in between. CDR3 in amino acids: CASSVGELGHRRSTDTQYF. The CDR3 DNA reads TGTGCCAGCAGCGTAGGGGAGCTGGGCCACCGCAGAAGCACAGATACGCAGTATTTT. Combining the CDR3 with reference TRBV9 and TRBJ2-3 gives the whole variable domain DSGVTQTPKHLITATGQRVTLRCSPRSGDLSVYWYQQSLDQGLQFLIQYYNGEERAKGNILERFSAQQFPDLHSELNLSSLELGDSALYFCASSVGELGHRRSTDTQYFGPGTRLTVL.

J is TRBJ2-1 and V is TRBV25-1; 9 positions match TRBD2. The CDR3 length is 15 residues. Unmatched junction bases numbered 13, after V lost 1 base and J lost 15 bases. Germline lookup yields CDR1 MGHDK and CDR2 SYGVNS. CDR3 protein: CASSESRLAGPGAFF. Here the CDR3 DNA reads TGTGCCAGCAGTGAATCCCGGCTAGCGGGACCGGGGGCGTTCTTC.

The J gene is TRBJ2-3, the V gene TRBV10-1; D perhaps matches TRBD2 (5 bases). Germline assignment: CDR1 WNHNN and CDR2 SYGVQD (reference sequence). The V and J ends lost 8 bases and 2 bases respectively, with 17 bases between them. This CDR3 comprises 15 residues. The CDR3 spells CASGFSRAATDTQYF. The DNA for the CDR3 is TGCGCCAGCGGTTTTAGTAGAGCGGCCACAGATACGCAGTATTTT.

This clone appeared a single time. V usage is TRBV5-6 and J usage is TRBJ1-1; no definite D call. V lost 0 bases and J lost 1, with 10 bases in between. This CDR3 contains 15 residues. Germline-derived CDR1 and CDR2 are SGHDT and YYEEEE. The CDR3 loop is CASSLAGWTNTEAFF. CDR3 DNA: TGTGCCAGCAGCTTGGCGGGGTGGACGAACACTGAAGCTTTCTTT.

This clone showed up just a few times. J is TRBJ1-2 and V is TRBV18; 10 nucleotides align to TRBD1. The germline CDR1 and CDR2 sequences are KGHSH and LQKENI. V lost 8 bases, J lost 7 bases, and 10 bases stayed unmatched. This CDR3 contains 14 residues. The CDR3 spells CASTEDRGRGGYTF. The CDR3 nucleotides are TGTGCCAGCACTGAAGACAGGGGGCGCGGTGGCTACACCTTC.

The rearrangement uses TRBV7-9 and TRBJ1-2; 9 nucleotides line up with TRBD1. Looked up from germline, CDR1 is SEHNR and CDR2 is FQNEAQ (reference sequence). V shed 5 bases and J 7 bases; nucleotides not matched to a gene: 8. The CDR3 sequence is 14 residues long. The chain's CDR3 is CASSPGQGRFGYTF. Here the CDR3 DNA reads TGTGCCAGCAGCCCGGGACAGGGCAGATTTGGCTACACCTTC.

With respect to this clone: This CDR3 is also generated by other DNA sequences in the sample. CDR3 coding DNA: TGTGCCAGCAGCTTAGGAGGATACCAAGAGACCCAGTACTTC. Amino acids: CASSLGGYQETQYF. The chain employs TRBV11-3 and TRBJ2-5, with D uncertain. CDR3 size: 14 residues. V gave up 1 base and J gave up 0 bases, with 6 bases separating them. Germline V CDR1 and CDR2: SGHNT, YENEEA. The whole variable domain, filled in from reference TRBV11-3 and TRBJ2-5, reads EAGVVQSPRYKIIEKKQPVAFWCNPISGHNTLYWYLQNLGQGPELLIRYENEEAVDDSQLPKDRFSAERLKGVDSTLKIQPAELGDSAVYLCASSLGGYQETQYFGPGTRLLVL.

V and J are TRBV18 and TRBJ1-5; 10 positions agree with TRBD1. Unmatched junction bases numbered 8, after V lost 0 bases and J lost 9 bases. Germline CDR1 reads KGHSH; CDR2 reads LQKENI. The CDR3 totals 16 residues. CDR3 amino acids: CASSPPGTGAGRPQHF. The CDR3 DNA is TGTGCCAGCTCACCACCCGGGACAGGGGCCGGGCGGCCCCAGCATTTT.

CDR3 amino acids: CATAVRRDTEAFF. CDR3 in DNA: TGTGCCACCGCGGTTCGGCGGGATACTGAAGCTTTCTTT. The V call is TRBV28, the J call TRBJ1-1, with D unresolved. This CDR3 is built from 13 residues. V was shortened by 10 bases and J by 5 bases, with 17 bases between the two germline ends. Germline CDR1 is MDHEN and CDR2 is SYDVKM.

As for this clone: In the same sample, other DNA sequences code for this CDR3. The chain links TRBV11-2 to TRBJ2-7; perhaps TRBD1 as D (5 bases). CDR1 and CDR2 from the germline V gene are SGHAT and FQNNGV. V was cut by 3 bases and J by 0 bases, with 9 bases left in between. The CDR3 loop spans 14 amino acids. For the CDR3, the DNA is TGTGCCAGCAGCTTGGGGCAGAGCTCCTACGAGCAGTACTTC. Translation: CASSLGQSSYEQYF.

The chain joins TRBV6-1 to TRBJ2-5, with a possible D match to TRBD1 (7 bases). V was pared by 8 bases and J by 4 bases, with 14 bases between. This CDR3 has 13 amino acids. Germline CDR1 reads MNHNS; CDR2 reads SASEGT. The CDR3 nucleotides are TGTGCCAGCCATTACAGGGGAGGAGAGACCCAGTACTTC. The encoded protein is CASHYRGGETQYF.

The V gene is TRBV30, the J gene TRBJ1-2; maybe TRBD1 (5 bases). The CDR3 runs 14 residues. The ends were cut back, 0 bases at V and 5 bases at J, with 13 bases in the middle. The germline V gene has CDR1 GTSNPN and CDR2 SVGIG (reference sequence). CDR3 coding DNA: TGTGCCTGGAGTGTGTCCTTGCAGGGTTATGGCTACACCTTC. Its translation: CAWSVSLQGYGYTF.

The gene calls are TRBV28 and TRBJ1-2; no clear D. The germline V gene encodes CDR1 MDHEN and CDR2 SYDVKM. The CDR3 covers 16 residues. V was trimmed by 6 bases and J by 0 bases, leaving 17 bases between them. CDR3 DNA: TGTGCCAGCAGCTTCCCAAACCGAAAAACTAACTATGGCTACACCTTC. It codes for CASSFPNRKTNYGYTF.

This chain links TRBV27 with TRBJ2-7, with D tentatively TRBD2 (7 bases). Germline assignment: CDR1 MNHEY and CDR2 SMNVEV (reference sequence). V was cut by 7 bases and J by 0 bases, with 10 bases left in between. This CDR3 spans 13 amino acids. CDR3 sequence (DNA): TGTGCCAGCAAGGGGGGGTACTCCTACGAGCAGTACTTC. Translation: CASKGGYSYEQYF.

This chain links TRBV28 with TRBJ2-7, with a tentative D call TRBD1 (6 bases). Germline CDR1 MDHEN, CDR2 SYDVKM. The CDR3 spans 13 residues. V was pared by 6 bases and J by 2 bases, with 11 bases between. Here the CDR3 DNA reads TGTGCCAGCAGCCAGGGGAAACCCTACGAGCAGTACTTC. It encodes CASSQGKPYEQYF.

The chain combines TRBV19 with TRBJ1-4, with D perhaps matching TRBD1 (6 bases). The CDR3 contains 16 residues. Germline V gene data show CDR1 as LNHDA and CDR2 as SQIVND (reference sequence). Trimming pared 4 bases from V and 3 bases from J, leaving 15 bases between. CDR3 sequence reads: CASSTGGASANEKLFF. CDR3 bases: TGTGCCAGTAGTACCGGGGGGGCATCGGCTAATGAAAAACTGTTTTTT.

This sequence joins TRBV5-4 and TRBJ2-1; no firm D call. This CDR3 is 15 amino acids long. Germline assignment: CDR1 SGHNT and CDR2 YYREEE (reference sequence). Trimming removed 4 bases at V and 4 bases at J, with 15 bases between. CDR3 DNA: TGTGCCAGCAGCGGGGTGGGTATTATATACAATGAGCAGTTCTTC. It codes for CASSGVGIIYNEQFF. The variable domain in full, completed from reference TRBV5-4 and TRBJ2-1, reads ETGVTQSPTHLIKTRGQQVTLRCSSQSGHNTVSWYQQALGQGPQFIFQYYREEENGRGNFPPRFSGLQFPNYSSELNVNALELDDSALYLCASSGVGIIYNEQFFGPGTRLTVL.

The V call is TRBV21-1, the J call TRBJ2-7; the DNA was not compared with TRBD2, the D call given in the table. TRBV21-1 is assigned pseudogene status. This CDR3 region has 9 residues. Here the CDR3 reads CATTGEQYF. The CDR3 coding sequence is TGTGCCACCACGGGAGAGCAGTACTTC.

The chain employs TRBV6-5 and TRBJ2-7; D could derive from TRBD1 or TRBD2 (5 bases each). Germline-derived CDR1 and CDR2 are MNHEY and SVGAGI. The CDR3 sequence is 15 residues long. Trimming removed 7 bases from V and 4 bases from J, with 20 bases in between. CDR3 nucleotide sequence: TGTGCCAGCACTCAATATAGAGGGGCTATATACGAGCAGTACTTC. Protein product: CASTQYRGAIYEQYF.

The CDR3 loop is CASSLSKNTEAFF. In DNA, the CDR3 is TGTGCCAGCAGTTTAAGTAAAAACACTGAAGCTTTCTTT. This sequence joins TRBV27 and TRBJ1-1; D unresolved. The CDR3 runs 13 residues. In germline, CDR1 is MNHEY, CDR2 SMNVEV (reference sequence). The V end was cut by 2 bases, the J end by 2 bases, with 6 bases between.

The chain employs TRBV14 and TRBJ2-2, with unresolved D. Trimming took off 2 bases at V and 2 bases at J, with 6 bases between the two ends. CDR1 and CDR2 (germline): SGHDN, FVKESK. CDR3 length: 14 residues. This chain's CDR3 is CASSQRLNTGELFF. In DNA, the CDR3 is TGTGCCAGCAGCCAACGGCTCAACACCGGGGAGCTGTTTTTT. Full variable domain (outside the CDR3, taken from reference TRBV14 and TRBJ2-2): EAGVTQFPSHSVIEKGQTVTLRCDPISGHDNLYWYRRVMGKEIKFLLHFVKESKQDESGMPNNRFLAERTGGTYSTLKVQPAELEDSGVYFCASSQRLNTGELFFGEGSRLTVL.

This clone was observed once. The J gene is TRBJ2-1, the V gene TRBV11-2; 7 nucleotides match TRBD2. V gave up 6 bases and J gave up 7 bases; unmatched junction bases: 12. The germline CDR1 and CDR2 sequences are SGHAT and FQNNGV. The CDR3 sequence is 15 residues long. CDR3 loop: CASSTASGSRNEQFF. The DNA for the CDR3 is TGTGCCAGCAGTACAGCTAGCGGCTCAAGGAATGAGCAGTTCTTC. Full variable domain (remainder filled in from reference TRBV11-2 and TRBJ2-1): EAGVAQSPRYKIIEKRQSVAFWCNPISGHATLYWYQQILGQGPKLLIQFQNNGVVDDSQLPKDRFSAERLKGVDSTLKIQPAKLEDSAVYLCASSTASGSRNEQFFGPGTRLTVL.

The rearrangement joins TRBV7-3 to TRBJ1-1; D remains ambiguous. Germline lookup yields CDR1 SGHTA and CDR2 FQGTGA. V dropped 1 base and J dropped 2 bases, with 14 bases sitting between them. CDR3 size: 16 residues. DNA of the CDR3: TGTGCCAGCAGCTTAAGCAGCCCTTTAACTAACACTGAAGCTTTCTTT. This sequence encodes CASSLSSPLTNTEAFF.

The CDR3: CASSLEPTAAGVWPYNEQFF. The CDR3 DNA sequence: TGTGCCAGCAGCTTAGAACCTACTGCGGCGGGCGTTTGGCCCTACAATGAGCAGTTCTTC. The rearrangement uses TRBV11-2 and TRBJ2-1; D may be TRBD2 (5 bases). Germline V gene sequence: CDR1 SGHAT, CDR2 FQNNGV. There are 20 residues in the CDR3. V was pared by 0 bases and J by 2 bases, with 23 bases between.

The V and J genes are TRBV18 and TRBJ2-7; TRBD1 is a possible D gene (5 bases). Trimming removed 0 bases at V and 2 bases at J, with 17 bases between. Per the germline V gene, CDR1 is KGHSH and CDR2 is LQKENI. The CDR3 contains 17 residues. The CDR3: CASSPPGQASRTYEQYF. The DNA for the CDR3 is TGTGCCAGCTCACCACCGGGGCAGGCGTCTCGGACCTACGAGCAGTACTTC.